These T cell receptor beta chains were read from a single sample in a study of T cell repertoires in cytomegalovirus infection. TCRdb redid the calling of the reads with MiXCR, one entry per CDR3 protein. Of a few hundred thousand distinct CDR3 sequences in the sample, approximately 9.2% were seen once. Sequenced material: PBMCs. The origin of the receptors is a human donor in good health (CMV status not recorded). Some clones in this sample may be carry-over from other donors' samples. CDR3s include the opening cysteine and the closing phenylalanine or tryptophan. The order of the fields is D gene, clone size, J gene, V gene, CDR3 DNA, CDR3 protein. A D gene is named only where the DNA matches it firmly. Not every row has a clone size; where given, it reads once, few, many or a size class.

d_gene: .
abundance: many
j_gene: TRBJ2-7
v_gene: TRBV7-9
CDR3nt: TGTGCCAGCAGCCCTGACAGCAGGGCGAGAGAGCAGTACTTC
CDR3aa: CASSPDSRAREQYF

d_gene: .
abundance: many
j_gene: TRBJ2-1
v_gene: TRBV12-3/TRBV12-4
CDR3nt: TGTGCCAGCAATACAGGGTTCAATGAGCAGTTCTTC
CDR3aa: CASNTGFNEQFF

d_gene: .
abundance: many
j_gene: TRBJ2-3
v_gene: TRBV7-2
CDR3nt: TGTGCCAGCAGCTTACTGGGCACAGATACGCAGTATTTT
CDR3aa: CASSLLGTDTQYF

d_gene: .
abundance: .
j_gene: TRBJ1-2
v_gene: TRBV20-1
CDR3nt: TGCAGTGCTAGAGATGGAGGGGGAGCTAACTATGGCTACACCTTC
CDR3aa: CSARDGGGANYGYTF

d_gene: .
abundance: many
j_gene: TRBJ2-5
v_gene: TRBV7-2
CDR3nt: TGTGCCAGCACCTTTACGGGAGAGACCCAGTACTTC
CDR3aa: CASTFTGETQYF

d_gene: TRBD2
abundance: many
j_gene: TRBJ2-2
v_gene: TRBV6-6
CDR3nt: TGTGCCAGCACCCCCACCGGGACTAGGTCCTCCGGGGAGCTGTTTTTT
CDR3aa: CASTPTGTRSSGELFF

d_gene: .
abundance: many
j_gene: TRBJ2-3
v_gene: TRBV7-2
CDR3nt: TGTGCCAGCAGCCCCGGAAAGGGTGATACGCAGTATTTT
CDR3aa: CASSPGKGDTQYF

d_gene: .
abundance: many
j_gene: TRBJ2-4
v_gene: TRBV7-2
CDR3nt: TGTGCCAGCAGCTTAGCGCTTTCTGGGGGCAGGAACATTCAGTACTTC
CDR3aa: CASSLALSGGRNIQYF

d_gene: TRBD1
abundance: .
j_gene: TRBJ1-6
v_gene: TRBV19
CDR3nt: TGTGCCACCAAACTCACAGGGGTAAGTGAAGATTCACCCCTCCACTTT
CDR3aa: CATKLTGVSEDSPLHF

d_gene: .
abundance: .
j_gene: TRBJ1-4
v_gene: TRBV6-2/TRBV6-3
CDR3nt: TGTGCCAGCACCGACCCCGGAGTCTCCGAAAAACTGTTTTTT
CDR3aa: CASTDPGVSEKLFF

d_gene: TRBD1
abundance: many
j_gene: TRBJ1-2
v_gene: TRBV12-3/TRBV12-4
CDR3nt: TGTGCCAGCAGTTCCAACAGGGGAGTCATCGACTATGGCTACACCTTC
CDR3aa: CASSSNRGVIDYGYTF

d_gene: TRBD1
abundance: few
j_gene: TRBJ2-1
v_gene: TRBV18
CDR3nt: TGTGCCAGCTCACCACCGACAGGGGTGGGTGAGCAGTTCTTC
CDR3aa: CASSPPTGVGEQFF

d_gene: .
abundance: .
j_gene: TRBJ1-1
v_gene: TRBV10-3
CDR3nt: TGTGCCATCACCCCGTTAGTGAACACTGAAGCTTTCTTT
CDR3aa: CAITPLVNTEAFF

d_gene: .
abundance: many
j_gene: TRBJ2-5
v_gene: TRBV7-8
CDR3nt: TGTGCCAGCAGCCCGGGACCGGCGGTGACCCAGTACTTC
CDR3aa: CASSPGPAVTQYF

d_gene: TRBD1
abundance: few
j_gene: TRBJ1-5
v_gene: TRBV28
CDR3nt: TGTGCCAGCAGTTTGACAAACCTGGGACAGGAGGGCTTAAGCAATCAGCCCCAGCATTTT
CDR3aa: CASSLTNLGQEGLSNQPQHF

d_gene: TRBD1
abundance: few
j_gene: TRBJ1-5
v_gene: TRBV12-3/TRBV12-4
CDR3nt: TGTGCCAGCAGCCGCGGGGACAGAAGAAATCAGCCCCAGCATTTT
CDR3aa: CASSRGDRRNQPQHF

d_gene: .
abundance: many
j_gene: TRBJ1-1
v_gene: TRBV7-2
CDR3nt: TGTGCCAGCAGCATCGGGACCGGGAACACTGAAGCTTTCTTT
CDR3aa: CASSIGTGNTEAFF

d_gene: .
abundance: .
j_gene: TRBJ2-3
v_gene: TRBV28
CDR3nt: TGTGCCAGCAGCGTCCGGGACGTCACAGATACGCAGTATTTT
CDR3aa: CASSVRDVTDTQYF

d_gene: .
abundance: .
j_gene: TRBJ1-5
v_gene: TRBV2
CDR3nt: TGTGCCAGCAGTGGGGATAATCAGCCCCAGCATTTT
CDR3aa: CASSGDNQPQHF

d_gene: TRBD1
abundance: many
j_gene: TRBJ1-5
v_gene: TRBV7-8
CDR3nt: TGTGCCAGCAGCCAGGGGACAGGGGGCAATCAGCCCCAGCATTTT
CDR3aa: CASSQGTGGNQPQHF

d_gene: .
abundance: many
j_gene: TRBJ2-5
v_gene: TRBV29-1
CDR3nt: TGCAGCGTTGAAAGGGCCCAAGAGACCCAGTACTTC
CDR3aa: CSVERAQETQYF

d_gene: .
abundance: .
j_gene: TRBJ2-1
v_gene: TRBV28
CDR3nt: TGTGCCAGCACCTCCCCCGGAGAAGGGGCCTACAATGAGCAGTTCTTC
CDR3aa: CASTSPGEGAYNEQFF

d_gene: .
abundance: many
j_gene: TRBJ1-2
v_gene: TRBV7-2
CDR3nt: TGTGCCAGCAGCTTTCCTAACTATGGCTACACCTTC
CDR3aa: CASSFPNYGYTF

d_gene: .
abundance: few
j_gene: TRBJ1-1
v_gene: TRBV20-1
CDR3nt: TGCAGTGTTGACGACAGGAACGGATTGGGCAACACTGAAGCTTTCTTT
CDR3aa: CSVDDRNGLGNTEAFF

d_gene: .
abundance: many
j_gene: TRBJ2-1
v_gene: TRBV7-2
CDR3nt: TGTGCCAGCAGCCCCGATACGGGCTATGAGCAGTTCTTC
CDR3aa: CASSPDTGYEQFF

d_gene: .
abundance: .
j_gene: TRBJ1-2
v_gene: TRBV28
CDR3nt: TGTGCCAGCCTTGGGGCCGCATATGGCTACACCTTC
CDR3aa: CASLGAAYGYTF

d_gene: .
abundance: many
j_gene: TRBJ1-1
v_gene: TRBV28
CDR3nt: TGTGCCAGCAGTTCTTCCCGAGAGGGGAACGTTGAAGCTTTCTTT
CDR3aa: CASSSSREGNVEAFF

d_gene: TRBD2
abundance: many
j_gene: TRBJ2-5
v_gene: TRBV7-2
CDR3nt: TGTGCCAGCAGCTTTGTAGCGGGTCCACAAGAGACCCAGTACTTC
CDR3aa: CASSFVAGPQETQYF

d_gene: .
abundance: .
j_gene: TRBJ1-5
v_gene: TRBV19
CDR3nt: TGTGCCAGTAGTATCGGTGGGGTTGGAAATCAGCCCCAGCATTTT
CDR3aa: CASSIGGVGNQPQHF

d_gene: TRBD1
abundance: many
j_gene: TRBJ2-5
v_gene: TRBV7-2
CDR3nt: TGTGCCAGCAGCTTAGTGGGACAGGGGGGAGAGACCCAGTACTTC
CDR3aa: CASSLVGQGGETQYF

d_gene: TRBD1
abundance: many
j_gene: TRBJ2-2
v_gene: TRBV7-2
CDR3nt: TGTGCCAGCAGCTTACTGGCTGGGGACAGCAACACCGGGGAGCTGTTTTTT
CDR3aa: CASSLLAGDSNTGELFF

d_gene: TRBD1
abundance: .
j_gene: TRBJ1-2
v_gene: TRBV6-1
CDR3nt: TGTGCCAGCACCAAGCCCTCACCCGGGACAGACCTTAACTATGGCTACACCTTC
CDR3aa: CASTKPSPGTDLNYGYTF

d_gene: TRBD1
abundance: few
j_gene: TRBJ1-5
v_gene: TRBV28
CDR3nt: TGTGCCAGAGGGACAGAGGATCAGCCCCAGCATTTT
CDR3aa: CARGTEDQPQHF

d_gene: TRBD1
abundance: few
j_gene: TRBJ2-3
v_gene: TRBV6-1
CDR3nt: TGTGCCAGCGCCCCGCCGGACAGGGGGCGAAATACGCAGTATTTT
CDR3aa: CASAPPDRGRNTQYF

d_gene: .
abundance: many
j_gene: TRBJ2-5
v_gene: TRBV7-2
CDR3nt: TGTGCCAGCAGCTTAGCCGTGACAGAAGAGACCCAGTACTTC
CDR3aa: CASSLAVTEETQYF

d_gene: TRBD1
abundance: many
j_gene: TRBJ1-1
v_gene: TRBV12-3/TRBV12-4
CDR3nt: TGTGCCAGCAGTTTACGGACAGGGACGAACACTGAAGCTTTCTTT
CDR3aa: CASSLRTGTNTEAFF

d_gene: .
abundance: many
j_gene: TRBJ2-5
v_gene: TRBV7-9
CDR3nt: TGTGCCAGCAGCTACGACCAAGGAGGTCAGGACTTC
CDR3aa: CASSYDQGGQDF

d_gene: TRBD1
abundance: .
j_gene: TRBJ1-4
v_gene: TRBV11-2
CDR3nt: TGTGCCAGCAGCCTCGCCCGCCCGGGACAGGAACTGTTTTTT
CDR3aa: CASSLARPGQELFF

d_gene: TRBD1
abundance: many
j_gene: TRBJ1-1
v_gene: TRBV11-3
CDR3nt: TGTGCCAGCAGCCCCACCGGACAGGGTGCAACTGAAGCTTTCTTT
CDR3aa: CASSPTGQGATEAFF

d_gene: TRBD1
abundance: .
j_gene: TRBJ2-3
v_gene: TRBV5-4
CDR3nt: TGTGCCAGCAGCACGACAGGGGACGGGACAGATACGCAGTATTTT
CDR3aa: CASSTTGDGTDTQYF

d_gene: .
abundance: many
j_gene: TRBJ1-5
v_gene: TRBV7-2
CDR3nt: TGTGCCAGCAGCTTACAAGGACAACTCAATCAGCCCCAGCATTTT
CDR3aa: CASSLQGQLNQPQHF

d_gene: TRBD1
abundance: .
j_gene: TRBJ2-7
v_gene: TRBV7-2
CDR3nt: TGTGCCAGCAGCCTAGGGGCGTCGCAGGGGGCCTACGAGCAGTACTTC
CDR3aa: CASSLGASQGAYEQYF

d_gene: .
abundance: many
j_gene: TRBJ2-5
v_gene: TRBV2
CDR3nt: TGTGCCAGCGGATCAGGGTACCAAGAGACCCAGTACTTC
CDR3aa: CASGSGYQETQYF

d_gene: .
abundance: many
j_gene: TRBJ2-5
v_gene: TRBV27
CDR3nt: TGTGCCAGCAGTTTATCTCGGGGGACTCAAGAGACCCAGTACTTC
CDR3aa: CASSLSRGTQETQYF

d_gene: .
abundance: .
j_gene: TRBJ1-1
v_gene: TRBV10-2
CDR3nt: TGCGCCAGCGGAAGGGGTTACGACACTGAAGCTTTCTTT
CDR3aa: CASGRGYDTEAFF

d_gene: TRBD1
abundance: .
j_gene: TRBJ2-2
v_gene: TRBV6-1
CDR3nt: TGTGCCAGCAGCACCGGGACAGGGGGTCTGACCGGGGAGCTGTTTTTT
CDR3aa: CASSTGTGGLTGELFF

d_gene: .
abundance: .
j_gene: TRBJ2-5
v_gene: TRBV19
CDR3nt: TGTGCCAGTAGTATAAAAACAGGCATGGGGGAGACCCAGTACTTC
CDR3aa: CASSIKTGMGETQYF

d_gene: TRBD1
abundance: .
j_gene: TRBJ2-2
v_gene: TRBV24-1
CDR3nt: TGTGCCTCACAGGGGCGGAACACCGGGGAGCTGTTTTTT
CDR3aa: CASQGRNTGELFF

d_gene: .
abundance: many
j_gene: TRBJ2-6
v_gene: TRBV29-1
CDR3nt: TGCAGCGTGGGAAAAGCTGGGGCCAACGTCCTGACTTTC
CDR3aa: CSVGKAGANVLTF

d_gene: TRBD1
abundance: few
j_gene: TRBJ1-1
v_gene: TRBV6-2/TRBV6-3
CDR3nt: TGTGCCAGCAGTTACGGGACAGGGTCGCAAGCTTTCTTT
CDR3aa: CASSYGTGSQAFF

d_gene: .
abundance: few
j_gene: TRBJ1-2
v_gene: TRBV30
CDR3nt: TGTGCCTGGAGTGCCCACCCCTGGACAGCAACCCAGTGGAACTATGGCTACACCTTC
CDR3aa: CAWSAHPWTATQWNYGYTF

d_gene: .
abundance: .
j_gene: TRBJ1-2
v_gene: TRBV7-2
CDR3nt: TGTGCCAGCAGCGGAAGTTGGGGGATGAGTGGCTACACCTTC
CDR3aa: CASSGSWGMSGYTF

d_gene: .
abundance: many
j_gene: TRBJ1-5
v_gene: TRBV28
CDR3nt: TGTGCCAGCACTCCGCCCGGTGGGGGCCGCTGGGTATCAGCCCAGCATTTT
CDR3aa: CASTPPGGGRWVSAQHF

d_gene: .
abundance: few
j_gene: TRBJ2-5
v_gene: TRBV5-1
CDR3nt: TGCGCCAGCAGCTACGGAGGGGTAGGAGAGACCCAGTACTTC
CDR3aa: CASSYGGVGETQYF

d_gene: TRBD2
abundance: many
j_gene: TRBJ2-5
v_gene: TRBV7-2
CDR3nt: TGTGCCAGCGGTCAGCGGGGGGGCTCCGAAGAGACCCAGTACTTC
CDR3aa: CASGQRGGSEETQYF